The sequence of this T cell receptor (beta chain) was determined in a study of monozygotic twins with inflammatory bowel disease. Points on this clonotype: What it binds is unknown.

This CDR3 comprises 14 residues. Germline CDR1 SQVTM, CDR2 ANQGSEA. Broader study findings: Twins with IBD were found to have lower TCRbeta diversity (inverse Simpson) than healthy co-twins. Clonotype overlap with others was lower in IBD patients than in healthy twins, a difference that was greatest with disease activity.

Every sample had its cDNA made across eight separate reactions. TCRdb re-called the 5' RACE reads and shows each CDR3 protein once, DNA omitted. Its listing shows around 210,000 distinct CDR3 sequences. The chain joins TRBV29-1 to TRBJ2-7; as DNA is missing, the TRBD2 call by TCRdb cannot be tested. Sequenced: blood. The TCR sequence derives from a human donor with ulcerative colitis or Crohn's disease, or a healthy co-twin of an affected twin (not recorded which). The CDR3 loop is CSALAGDFSYEQYF.